Sequencing of this T cell receptor beta chain was carried out in a study of blood T cell repertoires in COVID-19. Looking at the study overall: COVID-19 samples, acute and convalescent, were from the United States, Italy and Spain. Sources were T cells, B-cell-depleted T cells, or PBMCs; the material itself was cDNA or gDNA.

Study processing details: Estimation of nucleated cell counts was performed using reference gene primer amplification. Only in-frame clones appear in the TCRdb table, and some are missing; sequencing was by immunoSEQ multiplex PCR. V and J calls and clone size are those listed in that table; D and trimming were worked out from the DNA. The repertoire consists of 200,000 or so clones, with 70% to 85% occurring once and the leading ten covering under 5.5%. The CDR3 loop spans 16 amino acids. The germline gives CDR1 LGHNA, CDR2 YSLEER. Trimming removed 0 bases from V and 6 bases from J; junction bases left unmatched: 9.

The sample was peripheral blood. V and J are TRBV4-3 and TRBJ1-2; 8 bases align to TRBD1. The sequence derives from a woman aged 25 to 39 with acute or convalescent COVID-19. CDR3 region: CASSQEGRQGHNGYTF. The CDR3 coding sequence is TGCGCCAGCAGCCAAGAGGGGAGACAGGGGCATAATGGCTACACCTTC.